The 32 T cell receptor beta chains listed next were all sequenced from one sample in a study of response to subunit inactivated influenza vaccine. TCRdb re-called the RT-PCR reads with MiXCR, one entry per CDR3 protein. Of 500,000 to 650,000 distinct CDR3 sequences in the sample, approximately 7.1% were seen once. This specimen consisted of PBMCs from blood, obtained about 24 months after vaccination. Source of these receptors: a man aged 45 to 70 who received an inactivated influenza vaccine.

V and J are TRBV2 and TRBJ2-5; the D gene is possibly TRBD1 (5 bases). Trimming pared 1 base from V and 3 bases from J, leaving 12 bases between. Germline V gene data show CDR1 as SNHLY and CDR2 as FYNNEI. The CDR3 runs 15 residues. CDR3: CASSEGGRVEETQYF. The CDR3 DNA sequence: TGTGCCAGCAGTGAAGGGGGCAGGGTTGAAGAGACCCAGTACTTC. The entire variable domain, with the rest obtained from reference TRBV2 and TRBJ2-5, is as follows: EPEVTQTPSHQVTQMGQEVILRCVPISNHLYFYWYRQILGQKVEFLVSFYNNEISEKSEIFDDQFSVERPDGSNFTLKIRSTKLEDSAMYFCASSEGGRVEETQYFGPGTRLLVL.

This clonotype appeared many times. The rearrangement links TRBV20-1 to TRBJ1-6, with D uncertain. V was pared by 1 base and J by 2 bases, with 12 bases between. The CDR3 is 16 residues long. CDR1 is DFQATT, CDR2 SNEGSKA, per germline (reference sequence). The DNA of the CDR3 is TGCAGTGCTAGAGCCTTGGAGGGTACCTATAATTCACCCCTCCACTTT. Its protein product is CSARALEGTYNSPLHF.

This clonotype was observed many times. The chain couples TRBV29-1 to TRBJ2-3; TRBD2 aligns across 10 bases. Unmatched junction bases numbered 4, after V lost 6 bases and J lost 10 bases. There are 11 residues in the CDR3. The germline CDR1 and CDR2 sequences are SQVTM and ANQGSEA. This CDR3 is CSVRTSGAQYF. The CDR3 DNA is TGCAGCGTGAGGACTAGCGGCGCGCAGTATTTT.

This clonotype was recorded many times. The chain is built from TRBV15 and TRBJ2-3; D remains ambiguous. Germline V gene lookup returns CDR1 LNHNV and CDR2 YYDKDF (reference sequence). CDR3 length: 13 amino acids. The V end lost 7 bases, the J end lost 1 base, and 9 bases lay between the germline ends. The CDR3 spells CATTSDRTDTQYF. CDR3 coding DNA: TGTGCCACCACATCAGATCGCACAGATACGCAGTATTTT. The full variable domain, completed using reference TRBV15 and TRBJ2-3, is DAMVIQNPRYQVTQFGKPVTLSCSQTLNHNVMYWYQQKSSQAPKLLFHYYDKDFNNEADTPDNFQSRRPNTSFCFLDIRSPGLGDTAMYLCATTSDRTDTQYFGPGTRLTVL.

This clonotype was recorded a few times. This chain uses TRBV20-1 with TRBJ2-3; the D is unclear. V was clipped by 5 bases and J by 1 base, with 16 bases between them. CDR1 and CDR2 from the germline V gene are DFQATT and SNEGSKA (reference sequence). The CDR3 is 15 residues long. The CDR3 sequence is CSAPGPPAGTDTQYF. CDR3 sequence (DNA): TGCAGTGCTCCCGGACCCCCTGCGGGCACAGATACGCAGTATTTT.

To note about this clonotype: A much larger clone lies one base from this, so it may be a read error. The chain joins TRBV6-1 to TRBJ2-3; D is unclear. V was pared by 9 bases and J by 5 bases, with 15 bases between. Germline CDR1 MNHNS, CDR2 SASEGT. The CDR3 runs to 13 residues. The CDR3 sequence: CARNTVRGDTQYF. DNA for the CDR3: TGTGCCAGAAATACAGTCAGAGGAGATACGCAGTATTTT.

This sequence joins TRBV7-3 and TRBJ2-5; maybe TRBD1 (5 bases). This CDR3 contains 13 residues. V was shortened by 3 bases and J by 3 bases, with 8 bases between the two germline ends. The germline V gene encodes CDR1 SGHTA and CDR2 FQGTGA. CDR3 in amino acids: CASSFGAKETQYF. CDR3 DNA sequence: TGTGCCAGCAGCTTTGGGGCTAAAGAGACCCAGTACTTC.

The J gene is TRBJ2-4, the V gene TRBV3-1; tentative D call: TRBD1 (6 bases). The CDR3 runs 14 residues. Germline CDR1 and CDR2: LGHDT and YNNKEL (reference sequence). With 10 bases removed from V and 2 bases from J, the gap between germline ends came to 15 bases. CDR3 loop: CATSLRGTKNIQYF. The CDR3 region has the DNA TGTGCCACCAGTCTAAGGGGGACCAAAAACATTCAGTACTTC.

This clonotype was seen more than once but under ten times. The CDR3 here is CASSQEDAGTEAFF. Here the CDR3 DNA reads TGCGCCAGCAGCCAAGAAGATGCCGGGACAGAAGCTTTCTTT. The chain recombines TRBV4-1 with TRBJ1-1, with a possible D match to TRBD1 (6 bases). Germline V gives CDR1 MGHRA, CDR2 YSYEKL. The CDR3 length is 14 residues. V dropped 0 bases and J dropped 8 bases, with 13 bases sitting between them.

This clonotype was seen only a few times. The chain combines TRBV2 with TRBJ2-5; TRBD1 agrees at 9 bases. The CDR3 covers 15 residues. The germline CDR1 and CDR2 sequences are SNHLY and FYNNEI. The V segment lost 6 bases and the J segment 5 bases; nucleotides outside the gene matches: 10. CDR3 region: CASSFGQGSPETQYF. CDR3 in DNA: TGTGCCAGCAGCTTTGGACAGGGGAGTCCGGAGACCCAGTACTTC.

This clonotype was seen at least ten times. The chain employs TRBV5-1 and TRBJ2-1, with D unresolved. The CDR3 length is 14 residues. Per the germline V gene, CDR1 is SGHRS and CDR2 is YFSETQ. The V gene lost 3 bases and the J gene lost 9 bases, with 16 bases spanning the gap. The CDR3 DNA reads TGCGCCAGCAGCTGGAGAGCCGGATCAGCTGAGCAGTTCTTC. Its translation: CASSWRAGSAEQFF.

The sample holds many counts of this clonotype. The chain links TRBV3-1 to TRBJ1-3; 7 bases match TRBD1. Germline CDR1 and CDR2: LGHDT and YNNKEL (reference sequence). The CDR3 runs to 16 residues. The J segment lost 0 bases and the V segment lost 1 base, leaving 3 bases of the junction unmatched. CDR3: CASSQGRQGSGNTIYF. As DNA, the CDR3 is TGTGCCAGCAGCCAAGGGCGACAGGGCTCTGGAAACACCATATATTTT. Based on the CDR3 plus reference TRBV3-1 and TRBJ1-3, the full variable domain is DTAVSQTPKYLVTQMGNDKSIKCEQNLGHDTMYWYKQDSKKFLKIMFSYNNKELIINETVPNRFSPKSPDKAHLNLHINSLELGDSAVYFCASSQGRQGSGNTIYFGEGSWLTVV.

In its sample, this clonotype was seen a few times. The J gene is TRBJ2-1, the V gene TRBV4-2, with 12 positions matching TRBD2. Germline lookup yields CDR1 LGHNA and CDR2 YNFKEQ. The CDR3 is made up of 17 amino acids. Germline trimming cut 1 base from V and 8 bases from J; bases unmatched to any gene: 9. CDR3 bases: TGTGCCAGCAGCCAAGCTTATTCTAGCGGGGGGGCCGATGAGCAGTTCTTC. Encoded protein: CASSQAYSSGGADEQFF.

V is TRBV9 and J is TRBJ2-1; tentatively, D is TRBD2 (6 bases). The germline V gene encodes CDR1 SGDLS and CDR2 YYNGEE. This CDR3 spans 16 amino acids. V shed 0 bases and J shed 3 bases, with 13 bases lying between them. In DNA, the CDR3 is TGTGCCAGCAGCGTAGTGGCGGGGAACCACTACAATGAGCAGTTCTTC. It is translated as CASSVVAGNHYNEQFF. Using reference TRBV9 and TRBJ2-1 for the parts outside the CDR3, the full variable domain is DSGVTQTPKHLITATGQRVTLRCSPRSGDLSVYWYQQSLDQGLQFLIQYYNGEERAKGNILERFSAQQFPDLHSELNLSSLELGDSALYFCASSVVAGNHYNEQFFGPGTRLTVL.

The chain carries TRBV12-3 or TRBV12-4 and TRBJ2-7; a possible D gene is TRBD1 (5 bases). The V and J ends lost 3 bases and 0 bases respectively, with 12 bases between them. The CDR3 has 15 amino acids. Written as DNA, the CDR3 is TGTGCCAGCAGTTTGGCCGTGGGGCGCTCCTACGAGCAGTACTTC. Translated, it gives CASSLAVGRSYEQYF.

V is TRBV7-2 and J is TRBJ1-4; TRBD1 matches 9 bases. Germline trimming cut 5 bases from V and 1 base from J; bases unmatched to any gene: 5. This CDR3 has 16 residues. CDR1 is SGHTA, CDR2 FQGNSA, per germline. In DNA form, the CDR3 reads TGTGCCAGCAGCGCGGGACAGGGATTAACTAATGAAAAACTGTTTTTT. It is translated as CASSAGQGLTNEKLFF. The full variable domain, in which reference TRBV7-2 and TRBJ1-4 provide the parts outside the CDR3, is GAGVSQSPSNKVTEKGKDVELRCDPISGHTALYWYRQSLGQGLEFLIYFQGNSAPDKSGLPSDRFSAERTGGSVSTLTIQRTQQEDSAVYLCASSAGQGLTNEKLFFGSGTQLSVL.

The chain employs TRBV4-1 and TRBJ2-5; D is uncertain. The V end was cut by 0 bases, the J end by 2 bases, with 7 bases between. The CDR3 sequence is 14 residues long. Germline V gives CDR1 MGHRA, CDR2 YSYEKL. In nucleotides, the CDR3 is TGCGCCAGCAGCCAAGATGTCAGGCAAGAGACCCAGTACTTC. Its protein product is CASSQDVRQETQYF.

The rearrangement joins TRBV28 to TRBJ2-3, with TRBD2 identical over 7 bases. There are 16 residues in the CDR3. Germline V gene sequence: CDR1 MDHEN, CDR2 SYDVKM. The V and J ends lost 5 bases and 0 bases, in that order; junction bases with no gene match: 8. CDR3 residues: CASSTGLTASTDTQYF. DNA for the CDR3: TGTGCCAGCAGTACGGGACTAACCGCTAGCACAGATACGCAGTATTTT.

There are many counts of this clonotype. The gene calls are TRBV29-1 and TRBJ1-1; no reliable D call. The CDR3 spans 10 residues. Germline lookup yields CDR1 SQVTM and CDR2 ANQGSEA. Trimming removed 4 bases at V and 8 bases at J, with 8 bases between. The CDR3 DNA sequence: TGCAGCGTTGTTCTTGGGGAAGCTTTCTTT. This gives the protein CSVVLGEAFF.

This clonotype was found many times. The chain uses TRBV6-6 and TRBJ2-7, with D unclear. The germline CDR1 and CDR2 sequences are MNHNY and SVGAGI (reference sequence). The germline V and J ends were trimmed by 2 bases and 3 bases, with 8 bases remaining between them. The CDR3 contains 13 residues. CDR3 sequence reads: CASSYGPGYEQYF. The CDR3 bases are TGTGCCAGCAGTTACGGCCCGGGCTACGAGCAGTACTTC.

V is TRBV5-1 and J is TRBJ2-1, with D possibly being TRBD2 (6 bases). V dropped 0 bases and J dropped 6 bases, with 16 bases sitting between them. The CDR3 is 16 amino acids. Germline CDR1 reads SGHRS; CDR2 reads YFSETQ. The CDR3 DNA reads TGCGCCAGCAGCTTGGGTTTCGGGAGTCGGGTCAATGAGCAGTTCTTC. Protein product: CASSLGFGSRVNEQFF.

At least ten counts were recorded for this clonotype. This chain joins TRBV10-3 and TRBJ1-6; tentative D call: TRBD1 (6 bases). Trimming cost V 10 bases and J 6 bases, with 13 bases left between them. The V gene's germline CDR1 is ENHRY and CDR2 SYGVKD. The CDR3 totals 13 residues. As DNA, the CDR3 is TGTGCCACAAGGACAGACAGTAATTCACCCCTCCACTTT. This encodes CATRTDSNSPLHF.

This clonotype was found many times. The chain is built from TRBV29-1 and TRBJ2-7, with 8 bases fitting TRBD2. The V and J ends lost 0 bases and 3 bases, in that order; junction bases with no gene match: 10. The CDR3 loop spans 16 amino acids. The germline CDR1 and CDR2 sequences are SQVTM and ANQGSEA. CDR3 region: CSVEDRRASGLYEQYF. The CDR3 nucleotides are TGCAGCGTTGAAGATCGTCGGGCTAGCGGGCTCTACGAGCAGTACTTC.

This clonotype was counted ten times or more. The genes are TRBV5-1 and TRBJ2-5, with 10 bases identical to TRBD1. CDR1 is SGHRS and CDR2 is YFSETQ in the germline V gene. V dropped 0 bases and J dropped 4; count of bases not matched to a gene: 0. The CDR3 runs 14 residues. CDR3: CASSLGTGGETQYF. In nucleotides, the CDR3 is TGCGCCAGCAGCTTGGGGACAGGGGGAGAGACCCAGTACTTC.

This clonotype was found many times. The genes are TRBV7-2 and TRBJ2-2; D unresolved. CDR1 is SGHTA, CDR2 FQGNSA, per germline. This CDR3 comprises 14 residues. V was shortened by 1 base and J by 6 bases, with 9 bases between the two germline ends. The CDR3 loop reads CASSLEGKAGELFF. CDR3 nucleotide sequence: TGTGCCAGCAGCTTAGAGGGAAAGGCCGGGGAGCTGTTTTTT.

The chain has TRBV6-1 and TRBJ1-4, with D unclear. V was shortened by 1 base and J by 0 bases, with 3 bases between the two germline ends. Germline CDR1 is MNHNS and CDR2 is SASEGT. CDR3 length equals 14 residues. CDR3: CASSEGPTNEKLFF. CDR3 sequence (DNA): TGTGCCAGCAGTGAAGGGCCAACTAATGAAAAACTGTTTTTT.

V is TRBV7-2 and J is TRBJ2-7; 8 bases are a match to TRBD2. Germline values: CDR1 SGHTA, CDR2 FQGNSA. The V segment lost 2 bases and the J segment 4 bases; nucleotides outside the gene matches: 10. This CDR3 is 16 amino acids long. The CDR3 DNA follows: TGTGCCAGCAGCTTACGAGCGGGGGCTTCCCAATACGAGCAGTACTTC. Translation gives CASSLRAGASQYEQYF.

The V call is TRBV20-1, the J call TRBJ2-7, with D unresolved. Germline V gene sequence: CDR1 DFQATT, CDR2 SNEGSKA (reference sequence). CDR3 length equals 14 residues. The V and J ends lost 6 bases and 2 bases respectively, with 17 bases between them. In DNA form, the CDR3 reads TGCAGTGCATCCCGACCGCAGGTGACCTACGAGCAGTACTTC. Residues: CSASRPQVTYEQYF.

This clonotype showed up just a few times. The CDR3 region has the DNA TGTGCCAGCAGTTTTGGACCCCAGGGGGCCACAGATACGCAGTATTTT. Protein: CASSFGPQGATDTQYF. V is TRBV28 and J is TRBJ2-3; 8 positions agree with TRBD1. Per the germline V gene, CDR1 is MDHEN and CDR2 is SYDVKM. This CDR3 comprises 16 residues. V was pared by 3 bases and J by 2 bases, with 7 bases of the junction left unmatched.

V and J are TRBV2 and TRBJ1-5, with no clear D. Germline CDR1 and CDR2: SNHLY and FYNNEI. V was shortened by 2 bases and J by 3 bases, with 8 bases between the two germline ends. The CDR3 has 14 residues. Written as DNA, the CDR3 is TGTGCCAGCAGTGAAATGCGGGTCAATCAGCCCCAGCATTTT. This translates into CASSEMRVNQPQHF.

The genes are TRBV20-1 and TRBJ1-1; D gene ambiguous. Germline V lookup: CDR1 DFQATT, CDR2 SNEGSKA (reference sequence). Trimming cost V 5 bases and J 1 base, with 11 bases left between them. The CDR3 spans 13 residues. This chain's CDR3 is CSAPNYWNTEAFF. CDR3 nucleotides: TGCAGTGCTCCGAATTATTGGAACACTGAAGCTTTCTTT.

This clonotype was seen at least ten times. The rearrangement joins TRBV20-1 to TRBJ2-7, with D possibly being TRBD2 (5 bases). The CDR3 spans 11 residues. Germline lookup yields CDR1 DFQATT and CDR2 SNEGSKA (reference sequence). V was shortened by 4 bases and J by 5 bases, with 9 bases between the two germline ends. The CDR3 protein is CSAMTGNEQYF. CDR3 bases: TGCAGTGCTATGACGGGGAACGAGCAGTACTTC.